This T cell receptor beta chain originates from a study of blood T cell repertoires in COVID-19. Study details: Acute and convalescent COVID-19 specimens originated in the United States, Italy and Spain. T cells, B-cell-depleted T cells, or PBMCs provided the cDNA or gDNA that served as material.

Study processing details: Estimates of nucleated cell counts were drawn from the amplification of reference gene primers. The repertoire was sequenced with immunoSEQ multiplex PCR; TCRdb's copy has only in-frame clones and lacks some. That table furnishes V, J and clone size, whereas the DNA furnished D and trimming. The sample has some 190,000 clones; 80% to 90% are singletons. The V and J ends lost 3 bases and 2 bases, in that order; junction bases with no gene match: 5. Germline loops: CDR1 LGHDT, CDR2 YNNKEL (reference sequence). This CDR3 region has 16 residues. This clone was observed a few times.

The TCR comes from a human donor with active or convalescent COVID-19. The donor label of this sample is uncertain. The rearrangement uses TRBV3-1 (or the pseudogene TRBV3-2) and TRBJ2-3; TRBD2 matches 10 bases. The sequencing sample was made of peripheral blood. Here the CDR3 reads CASSQERGGYTDTQYF. The CDR3 DNA is TGTGCCAGCAGCCAGGAGCGGGGGGGTTACACAGATACGCAGTATTTT.